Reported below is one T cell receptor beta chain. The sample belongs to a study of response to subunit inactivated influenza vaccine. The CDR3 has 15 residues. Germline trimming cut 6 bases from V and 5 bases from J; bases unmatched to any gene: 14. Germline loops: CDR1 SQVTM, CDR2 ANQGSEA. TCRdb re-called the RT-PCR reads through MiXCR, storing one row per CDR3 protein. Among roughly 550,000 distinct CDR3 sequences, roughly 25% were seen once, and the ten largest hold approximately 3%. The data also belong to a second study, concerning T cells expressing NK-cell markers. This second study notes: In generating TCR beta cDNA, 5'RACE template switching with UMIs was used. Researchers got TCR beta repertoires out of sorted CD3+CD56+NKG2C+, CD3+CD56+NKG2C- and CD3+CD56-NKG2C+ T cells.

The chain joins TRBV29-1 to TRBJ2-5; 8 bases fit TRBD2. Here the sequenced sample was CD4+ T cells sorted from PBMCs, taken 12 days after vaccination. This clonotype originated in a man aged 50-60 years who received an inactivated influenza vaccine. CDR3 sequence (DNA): TGCAGCGTGGGACCCGGGACTAGTCCGCGGGAGACCCAGTACTTC. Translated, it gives CSVGPGTSPRETQYF.